The 21 T cell receptor beta chains listed next were all sequenced from one sample in a study of early T cells in non-severe SARS-CoV-2 infection. MiXCR was run by TCRdb on the 5' RACE reads, yielding one entry per CDR3 protein. Of about 50,000 distinct CDR3 sequences listed, roughly 6.2% are singletons. Specimen: whole blood, collected at baseline. The origin of the receptors is an adult who was a healthcare worker with PCR-confirmed SARS-CoV-2 infection or an uninfected control (not recorded which).

This clonotype was detected many times. This sequence joins TRBV3-1 and TRBJ2-3; D is uncertain. The germline V gene encodes CDR1 LGHDT and CDR2 YNNKEL (reference sequence). The V end lost 4 bases, the J end lost 3 bases, and 14 bases lay between the germline ends. The CDR3 sequence is 15 residues long. The CDR3 DNA sequence: TGTGCCAGCAGCCCCCCGGGCCTTGGGACAGATACGCAGTATTTT. Translation gives CASSPPGLGTDTQYF.

In this sample, this clonotype turned up many times. CDR3 amino acids: CASSLRSTEAFF. The DNA of the CDR3 is TGTGCCAGCAGTTTAAGGAGCACTGAAGCTTTCTTT. The chain couples TRBV12-3 or TRBV12-4 to TRBJ1-1; D is undetermined. This CDR3 has 12 amino acids. Trimming cost V 2 bases and J 4 bases, with 5 bases left between them.

This clonotype was recorded many times. This chain connects TRBV7-2 to TRBJ2-7; 8 bases align to TRBD1. The CDR3 extends over 14 amino acids. V dropped 1 base and J dropped 5; count of bases not matched to a gene: 4. Germline assignment: CDR1 SGHTA and CDR2 FQGNSA. The CDR3 DNA reads TGTGCCAGCAGCTTAGGGACAGGGTCCAACGAGCAGTACTTC. This gives the protein CASSLGTGSNEQYF. Using reference TRBV7-2 and TRBJ2-7 for the parts outside the CDR3, the full variable domain is GAGVSQSPSNKVTEKGKDVELRCDPISGHTALYWYRQSLGQGLEFLIYFQGNSAPDKSGLPSDRFSAERTGGSVSTLTIQRTQQEDSAVYLCASSLGTGSNEQYFGPGTRLTVT.

The CDR3 nucleotides read TGTGCCAGCAGCGCACCCGTAGCCTACGAGCAGTACTTC. Amino acid sequence: CASSAPVAYEQYF. V usage is TRBV7-2 and J usage is TRBJ2-7; D call uncertain. This CDR3 is 13 amino acids long. V was trimmed by 5 bases and J by 2 bases, leaving 10 bases between them. Germline CDR1 is SGHTA and CDR2 is FQGNSA.

The table lists this clonotype with many counts. CDR3 coding DNA: TGTGCCAGCAGCCCGGGACCCGAGGACTACGAGCAGTACTTC. The encoded protein is CASSPGPEDYEQYF. The rearrangement uses TRBV7-2 and TRBJ2-7; either TRBD1 or TRBD2 may supply D (5 bases each). The length of the CDR3 is 14 residues. Germline V gene sequence: CDR1 SGHTA, CDR2 FQGNSA. V was shortened by 5 bases and J by 3 bases, with 14 bases between the two germline ends. The full variable domain, completed using reference TRBV7-2 and TRBJ2-7, is GAGVSQSPSNKVTEKGKDVELRCDPISGHTALYWYRQSLGQGLEFLIYFQGNSAPDKSGLPSDRFSAERTGGSVSTLTIQRTQQEDSAVYLCASSPGPEDYEQYFGPGTRLTVT.

This clonotype was found a few times. V gene TRBV6-5 combines with J gene TRBJ2-2; D may correspond to TRBD1 or TRBD2 (5 bases each). With 2 bases removed from V and 7 bases from J, the gap between germline ends came to 8 bases. The CDR3 spans 13 residues. Germline V gene data show CDR1 as MNHEY and CDR2 as SVGAGI. This CDR3 reads CASSYGGFGELFF. The CDR3 DNA follows: TGTGCCAGCAGTTACGGGGGATTCGGGGAGCTGTTTTTT.

The V and J genes are TRBV7-9 and TRBJ2-7; 8 bases map to TRBD1. This CDR3 contains 17 residues. Germline-derived CDR1 and CDR2 are SEHNR and FQNEAQ (reference sequence). V dropped 4 bases and J dropped 3; count of bases not matched to a gene: 14. The chain's CDR3 is CASSSPRTGKDYYEQYF. The DNA of the CDR3 is TGTGCCAGCAGCTCCCCCAGGACAGGGAAGGACTACTACGAGCAGTACTTC.

The chain links TRBV6-2 or TRBV6-3 to TRBJ1-5; no clear D. V dropped 6 bases and J dropped 6 bases, with 9 bases sitting between them. This CDR3 contains 12 residues. The germline CDR1 and CDR2 sequences are MNHEY and SVGEGT. The DNA of the CDR3 is TGTGCCAGCAGCGAAGGGAGTCAGCCCCAGCATTTT. The encoded protein is CASSEGSQPQHF.

This clonotype was found a few times. The V call is TRBV5-1, the J call TRBJ2-7; TRBD2 aligns across 7 bases. Unmatched junction bases numbered 7, after V lost 5 bases and J lost 5 bases. This CDR3 has 13 amino acids. Per the germline V gene, CDR1 is SGHRS and CDR2 is YFSETQ. For the CDR3, the DNA is TGCGCCAGCAGAGGCGGGAGCACCAACGAGCAGTACTTC. This encodes CASRGGSTNEQYF.

This clonotype showed up many times. The chain couples TRBV4-3 to TRBJ1-2; D is possibly TRBD1 (6 bases). The V gene's germline CDR1 is LGHNA and CDR2 YSLEER. The CDR3 covers 15 residues. V shed 0 bases and J shed 8 bases, with 16 bases lying between them. CDR3 sequence (DNA): TGCGCCAGCAGCCAAGAGCGGGGGGCCCTTTGGGGCTACACCTTC. Its protein is CASSQERGALWGYTF.

This clonotype has only a few counts. J is TRBJ1-5 and V is TRBV6-1; possibly TRBD1 for D (6 bases). V lost 6 bases and J 4 bases, leaving 19 bases between the germline ends. Germline values: CDR1 MNHNS, CDR2 SASEGT. The CDR3 sequence is 16 residues long. This CDR3 reads CASREQGLVRNQPQHF. CDR3 coding DNA: TGTGCCAGCAGGGAACAGGGATTGGTTCGGAATCAGCCCCAGCATTTT.

This clonotype occurred a few times. The chain couples TRBV6-6 to TRBJ2-5; TRBD1 matches 8 bases. J was trimmed by 3 bases and V by 5 bases; bases with no gene match: 8. The germline CDR1 and CDR2 sequences are MNHNY and SVGAGI (reference sequence). The CDR3 loop spans 15 amino acids. DNA of the CDR3: TGTGCCAGCAGTAACAGGGGGAGTTGGGAAGAGACCCAGTACTTC. Its translation: CASSNRGSWEETQYF.

This clonotype has just a few counts. The chain uses TRBV9 and TRBJ2-5; D remains ambiguous. Germline-derived CDR1 and CDR2 are SGDLS and YYNGEE. The CDR3 spans 13 residues. The ends were cut back, 1 base at V and 4 bases at J, with 8 bases in the middle. CDR3 DNA: TGTGCCAGCAGCGTAACACTGCGAGAGACCCAGTACTTC. Translating it yields CASSVTLRETQYF.

The chain uses TRBV11-2 and TRBJ2-5; 8 bases fit TRBD1. This CDR3 is built from 14 residues. Germline loops: CDR1 SGHAT, CDR2 FQNNGV. The V gene end was trimmed by 2 bases and the J gene end by 5 bases; junction bases not matched to a gene: 4. The CDR3, as DNA: TGTGCCAGCAGCTTATCAGGGGGCGACGAGACCCAGTACTTC. It yields the protein CASSLSGGDETQYF.

About this clonotype: A read error may explain this, as a much larger clone is one base away. The chain joins TRBV7-9 to TRBJ2-3; D might be TRBD1 or TRBD2, each matching 5 bases. Germline loops: CDR1 SEHNR, CDR2 FQNEAQ (reference sequence). This CDR3 contains 12 residues. CDR3 sequence reads: CANSNRDGPQYF. CDR3 in DNA: TGTGCCAACAGCAACCGGGACGGCCCGCAGTATTTT.

This clonotype was counted a few times. The chain joins TRBV5-4 to TRBJ2-3, with D perhaps matching TRBD2 (6 bases). The V end lost 4 bases, the J end lost 2 bases, and 11 bases lay between the germline ends. The CDR3 is 14 residues long. Per germline, CDR1 SGHNT and CDR2 YYREEE (reference sequence). CDR3 amino acids: CASSPRTNTDTQYF. In DNA form, the CDR3 reads TGTGCCAGCAGCCCCAGGACTAACACAGATACGCAGTATTTT.

This clonotype was counted only a few times. V gene TRBV9 combines with J gene TRBJ2-5; D is possibly TRBD2 (6 bases). This CDR3 region has 15 residues. In germline, CDR1 is SGDLS, CDR2 YYNGEE. V was shortened by 0 bases and J by 0 bases, with 9 bases between the two germline ends. Here the CDR3 DNA reads TGTGCCAGCAGCGTAGGGGGGGTGTACCAAGAGACCCAGTACTTC. Its protein is CASSVGGVYQETQYF.

The V and J genes are TRBV24-1 and TRBJ2-1; 13 bases are a match to TRBD2. This CDR3 is 16 amino acids long. V lost 2 bases and J lost 9; bases outside the gene matches: 6. Per germline, CDR1 KGHDR and CDR2 SFDVKD. CDR3 region: CATSDWTSGRRPEQFF. In DNA form, the CDR3 reads TGTGCCACCAGTGATTGGACTAGCGGGAGACGTCCTGAGCAGTTCTTC.

The chain uses TRBV9 and TRBJ2-1; D is possibly TRBD2 (6 bases). Trimming took off 4 bases at V and 2 bases at J, with 16 bases between the two ends. This CDR3 region has 16 residues. CDR1 and CDR2 (germline): SGDLS, YYNGEE. The CDR3: CASSPWSGAPYNEQFF. The CDR3 bases are TGTGCCAGCAGCCCCTGGTCGGGAGCTCCCTACAATGAGCAGTTCTTC. The full variable domain, in which reference TRBV9 and TRBJ2-1 provide the parts outside the CDR3, is DSGVTQTPKHLITATGQRVTLRCSPRSGDLSVYWYQQSLDQGLQFLIQYYNGEERAKGNILERFSAQQFPDLHSELNLSSLELGDSALYFCASSPWSGAPYNEQFFGPGTRLTVL.

This clonotype was seen a few times. V and J are TRBV19 and TRBJ2-3; D possibly corresponds to TRBD2 (6 bases). V was trimmed by 6 bases and J by 5 bases, leaving 21 bases between them. Per the germline V gene, CDR1 is LNHDA and CDR2 is SQIVND (reference sequence). The CDR3 totals 16 residues. The CDR3: CASSPTRSVAGDTQYF. The CDR3 DNA is TGTGCCAGTAGCCCGACTAGATCAGTTGCTGGAGATACGCAGTATTTT.

This clonotype has at least ten counts. The DNA of the CDR3 is TGTGCCAGCAGCTTAGCGGGGACAGGGGCCAATAATTCACCCCTCCACTTT. Protein: CASSLAGTGANNSPLHF. The chain is built from TRBV7-6 and TRBJ1-6, with TRBD1 identical over 10 bases. Trimming at V came to 0 bases and at J to 5 bases, leaving 4 bases not matched to a gene. The CDR3 is 17 amino acids. From germline, CDR1 is SGHVS and CDR2 FNYEAQ.